These T cell receptor beta chains were read from a single sample in a study of blood T cell repertoires in COVID-19. The repertoire was sequenced with immunoSEQ multiplex PCR; TCRdb's copy has only in-frame clones and lacks some. The sample lists about 88,000 clones; 90% were seen once. Source material: peripheral blood. The receptors shown here come from a man younger than 35 with COVID-19, enrolled during active disease. CDR3s include the opening cysteine and the closing phenylalanine or tryptophan. A D gene is named only where the DNA matches it firmly. Only part of the rows carry a size: once, few, many, or a class if the clone is expanded.

J	D	size	V	DNA	CDR3
TRBJ2-7	-	few	TRBV15	TGTGCCACCAGTGGGGGGGCGCGCGAGCAGTACTTC	CATSGGAREQYF
TRBJ2-1	TRBD2	-	TRBV9	TGTGCCAGCAGCCCACAGCGGGAGGACTTTACTTATATATACCTCTACAATGAGCAGTTCTTC	CASSPQREDFTYIYLYNEQFF
TRBJ2-3	TRBD1	-	TRBV28	TGTGCCAGCAGTTTTCCGACAGGGGTTCGTACAGATACGCAGTATTTT	CASSFPTGVRTDTQYF
TRBJ1-1	-	-	TRBV28	TGTGCCAGCAGTTTCCCCACGGGCACTGAAGCTTTCTTT	CASSFPTGTEAFF
TRBJ1-6	-	-	TRBV28	TGTGCCAGCAAGGGGCTGAGCTCCTATAATTCACCCCTCCACTTT	CASKGLSSYNSPLHF
TRBJ1-1	TRBD1	-	TRBV5-4	TGTGCCAGCAGTAGGGACAGGGGAGCGGGCACTGAAGCTTTCTTT	CASSRDRGAGTEAFF
TRBJ2-7	TRBD1	-	TRBV6-2/TRBV6-3	TGTGCCAGCAGTTCAGACCGGGACAGGGTCGTCTACGAGCAGTACTTC	CASSSDRDRVVYEQYF
TRBJ1-6	-	-	TRBV27	TGTGCCAGCACAGGACAGCAAAATTCACCCCTCCACTTT	CASTGQQNSPLHF
TRBJ1-2	TRBD1	-	TRBV2	TGTGCCAGCAGATTGGGACAGGGAGACTATGGCTACACCTTC	CASRLGQGDYGYTF
TRBJ1-6	-	-	TRBV11-1	TGTGCCAGCAGCTTATACAGGCGGAATTCACCCCTCCACTTT	CASSLYRRNSPLHF
TRBJ1-1	-	-	TRBV13	TGTGCCAGCAGCTTAGGATTGGTAAGGGGCCGCCCCGCAGCTTTCTTT	CASSLGLVRGRPAAFF